One and the same sample provided the 2 T cell receptor beta chains below, sequenced in a study of cytomegalovirus exposure and HLA in healthy donors. Amplification used 60 Vbeta primers and 13 Jbeta primers. The assay was immunoSEQ multiplex PCR, and TCRdb's table has in-frame clones only and misses some. The sample includes 100,000 to 150,000 clones, about 80% seen only once; the top ten take roughly 2%. The sample comprised PBMCs. The source is a man between 18 and 29 years old in good health and CMV-seronegative.

The genes are TRBV7-3 and TRBJ1-1, with D perhaps TRBD1 (5 bases). Germline-derived CDR1 and CDR2 are SGHTA and FQGTGA. The CDR3 length is 14 residues. V lost 6 bases to trimming and J lost 0 bases, with 11 bases between them. As DNA, the CDR3 is TGTGCCAGCAGGTCAGGGCAGTTGAACACTGAAGCTTTCTTT. Protein product: CASRSGQLNTEAFF.

The J gene is TRBJ2-7, the V gene TRBV9, with D perhaps matching TRBD1 (6 bases). Trimming removed 3 bases at V and 2 bases at J, with 9 bases between. The germline V gene encodes CDR1 SGDLS and CDR2 YYNGEE. The CDR3 is 13 amino acids. CDR3 amino acids: CASSAGAAYEQYF. The CDR3 DNA sequence: TGTGCCAGCAGCGCAGGGGCAGCCTACGAGCAGTACTTC.